This entry lists 10 T cell receptor beta chains sequenced from one sample in a study of shared clonotypes between healthy human individuals (dated by TCRdb to 2020 to 2021). The library was prepared using the immunoSEQ multiplex PCR assay. TCRdb's version of the immuneACCESS table is confined to in-frame rearrangements and falls short of the full clone set. An unresolved V gene accounts for under half of the shortfall where checked; the remainder is of unknown origin. Here the sample has hundreds of thousands of clones; about 96% occur a single time. 0.06% of the sample is taken by the ten largest. The specimen was naive CD4+ T cells sorted from blood. In light of the paper, this sample's cell subset or site label describes: CD45RA+ positively selected. The receptor set was obtained from a young woman in good health.

Remarks on this clone: The junction departs from the called germline gene at one end, perhaps through a read error. The chain joins TRBV4-1 to TRBJ2-4; possible D gene TRBD1, 6 bases. The germline gives CDR1 MGHRA, CDR2 YSYEKL. CDR3 length: 16 residues. The CDR3 region is CASNQGVRDKKNIQYF. The CDR3 region has the DNA TGCGCCAGCAACCAAGGAGTCCGGGACAAAAAAAACATTCAGTACTTC.

The V and J genes are TRBV30 and TRBJ1-2, with TRBD1 matching over 10 bases. The CDR3 spans 13 residues. Trimming cost V 7 bases and J 4 bases; bases outside gene matches: 6. Germline V gene sequence: CDR1 GTSNPN, CDR2 SVGIG (reference sequence). This chain's CDR3 is CAFGTGVPYGYTF. As DNA, the CDR3 is TGTGCCTTCGGGACAGGGGTCCCCTATGGCTACACCTTC.

This clone was seen only once. The V gene is TRBV5-4, the J gene TRBJ1-1; D unresolved. The length of the CDR3 is 12 residues. Trimming removed 2 bases from V and 8 bases from J, with 10 bases in between. Looked up from germline, CDR1 is SGHNT and CDR2 is YYREEE (reference sequence). In DNA form, the CDR3 reads TGTGCCAGCAGCTTATGGGGTAGGGAAGCTTTCTTT. This codes for CASSLWGREAFF.

A word on this clone: The identical CDR3 is also encoded by other nucleotide sequences in the sample. The rearrangement joins TRBV6-6 to TRBJ2-7; a weak D match, TRBD2 (5 bases). Germline CDR1 reads MNHNY; CDR2 reads SVGAGI (reference sequence). The CDR3 is 13 residues long. V was shortened by 0 bases and J by 4 bases, with 7 bases between the two germline ends. The chain's CDR3 is CASSYSAGYEQYF. Here the CDR3 DNA reads TGTGCCAGCAGTTACTCGGCGGGTTACGAGCAGTACTTC.

The chain uses TRBV28 and TRBJ2-2; TRBD1 might be the D (7 bases). Trimming took 5 bases from V and 6 from J, leaving 19 bases between them. CDR1 and CDR2 (germline): MDHEN, SYDVKM. The CDR3 runs to 16 residues. DNA for the CDR3: TGTGCCAGCAGTGAAGGCGGGACAGCGCCCGCCGGGGAGCTGTTTTTT. Translation gives CASSEGGTAPAGELFF.

The chain is built from TRBV2 and TRBJ2-2; TRBD1 or TRBD2 may be the D gene (5 bases each). The germline V and J ends were trimmed by 6 bases and 0 bases, with 11 bases remaining between them. Germline V CDR1 and CDR2: SNHLY, FYNNEI. The CDR3 has 15 amino acids. The chain's CDR3 is CASSELGANTGELFF. CDR3 DNA: TGTGCCAGCAGCGAACTGGGGGCGAACACCGGGGAGCTGTTTTTT.

The rearrangement joins TRBV10-3 to TRBJ2-1, with TRBD1 identical over 8 bases. The V and J ends lost 9 bases and 6 bases, in that order; junction bases with no gene match: 7. The CDR3 loop spans 13 amino acids. Germline CDR1 reads ENHRY; CDR2 reads SYGVKD. The CDR3 coding sequence is TGTGCCATAGGACAGGGTATAATCAATGAGCAGTTCTTC. Translation: CAIGQGIINEQFF.

This chain connects TRBV7-9 to TRBJ1-5; 7 nucleotides agree with TRBD1. This CDR3 is 15 amino acids long. Losses at the gene ends were 5 bases for V and 5 bases for J; bases not matched to a gene: 9. The germline V gene encodes CDR1 SEHNR and CDR2 FQNEAQ (reference sequence). The DNA of the CDR3 is TGTGCCAGCAGCCCACAGGGGATAGGGGATCAGCCCCAGCATTTT. Its protein is CASSPQGIGDQPQHF.

The CDR3 DNA reads TGTGCCAGCAGTTACTCCTGGTGGCCCCAAATGGGCGAGCAGTACTTC. As protein: CASSYSWWPQMGEQYF. V is TRBV6-5 and J is TRBJ2-7; D call uncertain. This CDR3 is 16 amino acids long. Trimming left V 0 bases short and J 6 bases short, with 18 bases between. Germline lookup yields CDR1 MNHEY and CDR2 SVGAGI.

The chain links TRBV6-1 to TRBJ2-5, with D uncertain. V lost 6 bases to trimming and J lost 1 base, with 12 bases between them. The germline V gene has CDR1 MNHNS and CDR2 SASEGT. This CDR3 spans 14 amino acids. The CDR3 region is CASRPGDPQETQYF. The CDR3 DNA sequence: TGTGCCAGCAGACCCGGAGATCCCCAAGAGACCCAGTACTTC.